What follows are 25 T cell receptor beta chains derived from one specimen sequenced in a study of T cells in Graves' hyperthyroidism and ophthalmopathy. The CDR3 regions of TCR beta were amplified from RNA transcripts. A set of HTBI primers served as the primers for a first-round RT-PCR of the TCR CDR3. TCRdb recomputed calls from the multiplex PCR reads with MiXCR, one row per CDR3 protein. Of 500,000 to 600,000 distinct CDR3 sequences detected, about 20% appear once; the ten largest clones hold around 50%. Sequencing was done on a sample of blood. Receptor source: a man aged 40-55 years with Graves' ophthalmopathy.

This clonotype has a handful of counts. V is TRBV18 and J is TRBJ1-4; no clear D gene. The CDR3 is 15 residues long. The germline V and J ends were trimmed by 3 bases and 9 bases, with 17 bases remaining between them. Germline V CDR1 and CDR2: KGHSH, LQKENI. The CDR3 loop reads CASSPTGGLGKKLFF. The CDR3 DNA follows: TGTGCCAGCTCACCCACGGGAGGCCTCGGGAAAAAACTGTTTTTT. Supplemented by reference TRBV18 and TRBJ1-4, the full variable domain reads NAGVMQNPRHLVRRRGQEARLRCSPMKGHSHVYWYRQLPEEGLKFMVYLQKENIIDESGMPKERFSAEFPKEGPSILRIQQVVRGDSAAYFCASSPTGGLGKKLFFGSGTQLSVL.

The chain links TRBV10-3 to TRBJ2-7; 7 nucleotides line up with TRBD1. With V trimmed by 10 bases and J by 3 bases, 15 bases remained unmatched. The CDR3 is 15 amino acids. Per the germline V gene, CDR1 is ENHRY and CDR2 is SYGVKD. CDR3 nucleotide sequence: TGTGCCACGTCGCAGCCCGGGACAGAACTCTACGAGCAGTACTTC. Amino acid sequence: CATSQPGTELYEQYF.

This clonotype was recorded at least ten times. The CDR3, as DNA: TGTGCCAGCAGCTTAGTATCGGGGGGTGGGGGTAGCACTGAAGCTTTCTTT. It is translated as CASSLVSGGGGSTEAFF. J is TRBJ1-1 and V is TRBV11-2; possible D gene TRBD1, 5 bases. Per the germline V gene, CDR1 is SGHAT and CDR2 is FQNNGV. The V end was cut by 1 base, the J end by 4 bases, with 19 bases between. This CDR3 has 17 residues.

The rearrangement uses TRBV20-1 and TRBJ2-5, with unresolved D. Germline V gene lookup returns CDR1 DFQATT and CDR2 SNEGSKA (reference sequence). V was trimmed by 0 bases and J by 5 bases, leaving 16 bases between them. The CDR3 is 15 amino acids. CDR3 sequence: CSARDVTGRLETQYF. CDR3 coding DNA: TGCAGTGCTAGAGATGTCACCGGACGGTTGGAGACCCAGTACTTC.

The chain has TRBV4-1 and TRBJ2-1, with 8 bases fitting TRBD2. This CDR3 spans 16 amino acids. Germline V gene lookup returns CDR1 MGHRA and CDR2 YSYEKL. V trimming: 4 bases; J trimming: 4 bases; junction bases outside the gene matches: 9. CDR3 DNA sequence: TGCGCCAGCAGCCCGACGGCCAGCGGGGGTTACAATGAGCAGTTCTTC. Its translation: CASSPTASGGYNEQFF.

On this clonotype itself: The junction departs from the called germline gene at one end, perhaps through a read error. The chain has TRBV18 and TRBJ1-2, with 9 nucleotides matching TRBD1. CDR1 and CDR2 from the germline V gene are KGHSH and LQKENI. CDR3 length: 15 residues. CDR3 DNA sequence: TGTGGCAGCTCACCAGGGGACAGGGCATTATGGGGCTACACCTTC. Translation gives CGSSPGDRALWGYTF.

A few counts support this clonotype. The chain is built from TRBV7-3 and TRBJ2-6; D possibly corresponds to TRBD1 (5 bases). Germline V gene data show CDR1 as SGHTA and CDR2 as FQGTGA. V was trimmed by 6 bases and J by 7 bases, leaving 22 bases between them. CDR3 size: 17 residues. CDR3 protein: CASRPSMTVKAANVLTF. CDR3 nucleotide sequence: TGTGCCAGCAGACCATCTATGACAGTGAAGGCTGCCAACGTCCTGACTTTC.

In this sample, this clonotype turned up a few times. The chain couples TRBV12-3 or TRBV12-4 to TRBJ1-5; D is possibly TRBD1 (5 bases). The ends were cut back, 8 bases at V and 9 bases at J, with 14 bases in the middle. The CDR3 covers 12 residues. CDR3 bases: TGTGCCAGCGGGCCATCAAGGGGGCCCCAGCATTTT. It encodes CASGPSRGPQHF.

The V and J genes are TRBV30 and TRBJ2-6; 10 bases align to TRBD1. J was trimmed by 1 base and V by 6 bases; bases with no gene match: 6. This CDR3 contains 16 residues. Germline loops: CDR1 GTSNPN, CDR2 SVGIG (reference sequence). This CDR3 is CACPGQGRSGANVLTF. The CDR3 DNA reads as TGTGCCTGCCCGGGACAGGGGAGGTCTGGGGCCAACGTCCTGACTTTC. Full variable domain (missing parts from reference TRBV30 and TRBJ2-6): SQTIHQWPATLVQPVGSPLSLECTVEGTSNPNLYWYRQAAGRGLQLLFYSVGIGQISSEVPQNLSASRPQDRQFILSSKKLLLSDSGFYLCACPGQGRSGANVLTFGAGSRLTVL.

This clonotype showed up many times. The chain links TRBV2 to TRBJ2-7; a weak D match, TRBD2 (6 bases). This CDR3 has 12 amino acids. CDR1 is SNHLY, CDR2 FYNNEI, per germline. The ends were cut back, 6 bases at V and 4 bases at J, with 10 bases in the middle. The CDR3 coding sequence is TGTGCCAGCAGGCGGGATATTTACGAGCAGTACTTC. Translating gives CASRRDIYEQYF.

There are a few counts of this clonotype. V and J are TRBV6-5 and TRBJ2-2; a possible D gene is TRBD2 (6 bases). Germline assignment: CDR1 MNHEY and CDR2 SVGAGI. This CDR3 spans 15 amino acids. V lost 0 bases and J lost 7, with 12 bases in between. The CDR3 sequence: CASSYSEGTGGELFF. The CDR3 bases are TGTGCCAGCAGTTACTCGGAGGGGACGGGCGGGGAGCTGTTTTTT.

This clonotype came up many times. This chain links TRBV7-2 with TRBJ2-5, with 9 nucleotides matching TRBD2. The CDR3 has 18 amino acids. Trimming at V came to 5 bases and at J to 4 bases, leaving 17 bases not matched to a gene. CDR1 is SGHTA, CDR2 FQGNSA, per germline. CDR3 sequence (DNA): TGTGCCAGCAGCCCTTGGGGGCCCATCGCGGGAGGGAGAGAGACCCAGTACTTC. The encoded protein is CASSPWGPIAGGRETQYF.

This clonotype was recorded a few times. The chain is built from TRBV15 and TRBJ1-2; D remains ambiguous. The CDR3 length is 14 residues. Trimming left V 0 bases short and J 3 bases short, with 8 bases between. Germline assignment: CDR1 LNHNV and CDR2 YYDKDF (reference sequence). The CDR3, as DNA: TGTGCCACCAGCAGAGAAGGCGTCTACTATGGCTACACCTTC. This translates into CATSREGVYYGYTF.

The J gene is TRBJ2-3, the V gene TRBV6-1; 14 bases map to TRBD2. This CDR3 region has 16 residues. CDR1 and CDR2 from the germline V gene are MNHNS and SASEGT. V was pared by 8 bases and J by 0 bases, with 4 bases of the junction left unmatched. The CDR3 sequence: CASRGLAGVSTDTQYF. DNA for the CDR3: TGTGCCAGCCGGGGACTAGCGGGGGTCAGCACAGATACGCAGTATTTT.

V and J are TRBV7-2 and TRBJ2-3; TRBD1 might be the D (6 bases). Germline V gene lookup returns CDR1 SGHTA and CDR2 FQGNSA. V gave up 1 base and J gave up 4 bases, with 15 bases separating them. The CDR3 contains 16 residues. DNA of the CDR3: TGTGCCAGCAGCTTAGTGGGGACCAGGGGTTCAGATACGCAGTATTTT. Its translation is CASSLVGTRGSDTQYF.

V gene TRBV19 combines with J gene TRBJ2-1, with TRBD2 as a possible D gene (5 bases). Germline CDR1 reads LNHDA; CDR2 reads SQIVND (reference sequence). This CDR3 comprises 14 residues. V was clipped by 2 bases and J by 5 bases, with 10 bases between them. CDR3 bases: TGTGCCAGTAGTATAAGGAGGTCCGACAATGAGCAGTTCTTC. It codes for CASSIRRSDNEQFF.

The CDR3 sequence: CASSLSLRTSGGARSYEQYF. The CDR3 DNA reads TGTGCCAGCAGCTTATCTTTGAGGACTAGCGGGGGGGCCCGGTCCTACGAGCAGTACTTC. The V gene is TRBV7-6, the J gene TRBJ2-7, with TRBD2 matching 15 bases. Per germline, CDR1 SGHVS and CDR2 FNYEAQ. This CDR3 has 20 residues. Unmatched junction bases numbered 12, after V lost 2 bases and J lost 1 base.

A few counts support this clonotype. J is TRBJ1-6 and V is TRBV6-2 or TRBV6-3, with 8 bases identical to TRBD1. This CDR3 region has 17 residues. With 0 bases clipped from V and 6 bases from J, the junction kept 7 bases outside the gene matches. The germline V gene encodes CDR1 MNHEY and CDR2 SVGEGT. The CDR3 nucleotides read TGTGCCAGCAGTTACTCCCAGGGGGCAAGGGGTAATTCACCCCTCCACTTT. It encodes CASSYSQGARGNSPLHF.

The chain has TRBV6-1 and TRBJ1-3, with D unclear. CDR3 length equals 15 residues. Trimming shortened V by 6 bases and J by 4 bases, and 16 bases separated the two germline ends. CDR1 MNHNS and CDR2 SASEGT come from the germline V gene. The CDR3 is CASSQTTFLGNTIYF. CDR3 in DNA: TGTGCCAGCAGCCAGACGACTTTTCTGGGAAACACCATATATTTT.

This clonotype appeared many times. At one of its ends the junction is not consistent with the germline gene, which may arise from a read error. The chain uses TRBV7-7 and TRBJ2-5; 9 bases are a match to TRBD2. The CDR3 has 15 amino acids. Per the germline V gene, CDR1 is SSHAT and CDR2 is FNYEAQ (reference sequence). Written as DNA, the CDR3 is TGTGCTAGCAGCTCCGGAGCGGGGGGCCAAGAGACCCAGTACTTC. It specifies CASSSGAGGQETQYF.

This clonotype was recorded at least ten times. Here the CDR3 DNA reads TGTGCCAGCAGTGCGAGGGTTGGGGAACAGCCCCAGCATTTT. It codes for CASSARVGEQPQHF. This rearrangement joins TRBV2 to TRBJ1-5; D is unclear. The germline CDR1 and CDR2 sequences are SNHLY and FYNNEI. Trimming shortened V by 4 bases and J by 7 bases, and 14 bases separated the two germline ends. The CDR3 extends over 14 amino acids.

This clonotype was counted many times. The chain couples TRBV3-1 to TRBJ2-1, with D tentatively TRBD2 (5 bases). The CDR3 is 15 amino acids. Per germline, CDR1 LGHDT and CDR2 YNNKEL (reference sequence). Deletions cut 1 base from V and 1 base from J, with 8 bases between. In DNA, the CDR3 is TGTGCCAGCAGCCAAGGTATAGCGTCCTACAATGAGCAGTTCTTC. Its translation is CASSQGIASYNEQFF.

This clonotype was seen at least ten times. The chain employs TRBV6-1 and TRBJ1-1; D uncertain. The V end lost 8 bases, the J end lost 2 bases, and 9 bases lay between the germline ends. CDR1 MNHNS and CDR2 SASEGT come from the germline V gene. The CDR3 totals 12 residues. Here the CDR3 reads CASVAANTEAFF. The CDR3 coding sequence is TGTGCCAGCGTAGCAGCAAACACTGAAGCTTTCTTT.

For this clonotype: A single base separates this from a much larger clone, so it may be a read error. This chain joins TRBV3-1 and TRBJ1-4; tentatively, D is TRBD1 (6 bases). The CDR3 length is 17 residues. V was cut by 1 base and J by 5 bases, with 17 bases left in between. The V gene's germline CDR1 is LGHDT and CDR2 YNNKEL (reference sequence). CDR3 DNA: TGTGCCAGCAGCCAAGCCTCTACACAGGGCATGAATGAAAAACTGTTTTTT. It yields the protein CASSQASTQGMNEKLFF.

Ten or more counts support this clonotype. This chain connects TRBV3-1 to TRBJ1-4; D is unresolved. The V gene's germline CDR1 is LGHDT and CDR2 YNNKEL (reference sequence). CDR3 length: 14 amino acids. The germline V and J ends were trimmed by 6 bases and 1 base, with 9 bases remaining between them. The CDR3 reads CASSQRETNEKLFF. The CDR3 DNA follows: TGTGCCAGCAGTCAGAGGGAAACTAATGAAAAACTGTTTTTT.